The present T cell receptor beta chain was sequenced within a study of identical twins. This CDR3 contains 14 residues. V dropped 4 bases and J dropped 7 bases, with 17 bases sitting between them. Germline assignment: CDR1 SGHRS and CDR2 YFSETQ. TCRdb re-analysed the 5' RACE reads in MiXCR, keeping a single row per CDR3 protein. The table lists nearly 250,000 distinct CDR3 sequences, around 6.6% of them singletons. This clonotype was seen many times. Another study also made use of these data, one on yellow fever vaccine responses in identical twins. This second study notes: Twins' T cell vaccine responses reportedly looked partly convergent, partly personalized.

Sequenced input: memory (CD45RO+) T cells sorted from blood. The TCR was taken from a woman younger than 30 in good health. The chain employs TRBV5-1 and TRBJ1-1, with D perhaps TRBD1 (5 bases). CDR3 nucleotides: TGCGCCAGCAGCCCTATTTCACCCGGGGGTGAAGCTTTCTTT. Its protein product is CASSPISPGGEAFF.